The source of this T cell receptor beta chain is a study of T cells after yellow fever vaccination. This CDR3 spans 14 amino acids. V dropped 6 bases and J dropped 6; count of bases not matched to a gene: 7. TCRdb used MiXCR to reprocess the 5' RACE reads, holding one entry per CDR3 protein. The repertoire holds 150,000 to 200,000 distinct CDR3 sequences, with 11% as singletons. Material: CD8+ T cells sorted from PBMCs, obtained 15 days after the yellow fever booster vaccination. The origin of this receptor is a man aged 18 to 30 who received the YFV17D yellow fever vaccine. This chain connects TRBV12-3 or TRBV12-4 to TRBJ2-3, with 9 bases identical to TRBD2. CDR3 DNA: TGTGCCAGCAGCCTAGCGGGGCCCGGCGATACGCAGTATTTT. This codes for CASSLAGPGDTQYF.